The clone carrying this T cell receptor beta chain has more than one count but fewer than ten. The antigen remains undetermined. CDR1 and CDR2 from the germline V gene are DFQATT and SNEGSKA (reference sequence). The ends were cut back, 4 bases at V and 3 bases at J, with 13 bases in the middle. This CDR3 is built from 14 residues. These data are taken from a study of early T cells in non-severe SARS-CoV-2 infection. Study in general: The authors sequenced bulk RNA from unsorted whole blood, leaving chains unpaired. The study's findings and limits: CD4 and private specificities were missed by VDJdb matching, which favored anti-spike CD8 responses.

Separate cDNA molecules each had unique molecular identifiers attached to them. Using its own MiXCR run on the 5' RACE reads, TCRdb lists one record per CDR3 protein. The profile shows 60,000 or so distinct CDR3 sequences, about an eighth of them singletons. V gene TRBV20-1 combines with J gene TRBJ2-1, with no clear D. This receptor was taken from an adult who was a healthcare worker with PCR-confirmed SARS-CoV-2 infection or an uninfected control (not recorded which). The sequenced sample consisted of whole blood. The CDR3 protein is CSATTRTDYNEQFF. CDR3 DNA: TGCAGTGCTACGACAAGGACCGACTACAATGAGCAGTTCTTC.